Listed below are T cell receptor beta chains from one sample, sequenced in a study of blood T cell repertoires in COVID-19. Here immunoSEQ multiplex PCR was the method, and the copy in TCRdb shows in-frame clones only, minus some. Of 380,000 or so clones listed, approximately 88% are singletons. The sequenced sample consisted of peripheral blood. Receptor source: a man aged 35 to 55 with acute or convalescent COVID-19. The CDR3 runs from the conserved cysteine through the conserved F or W. The order of the fields is clone size, V gene, D gene, J gene, CDR3 DNA, CDR3 protein. A D gene is named only where the DNA matches it firmly. Size tells how often a clone was seen (once, few, many) or the class of an expanded clone, and some rows leave it out.

once	TRBV6-6	-	TRBJ2-1	TGTGCCAGCAGTTACCCCGGACAAAATGAGCAGTTCTTC	CASSYPGQNEQFF
once	TRBV19	TRBD1	TRBJ1-2	TGTGCCAGTACCCCGGGACAGGGGGCTTTCTATGGCTACACCTTC	CASTPGQGAFYGYTF
-	TRBV2	-	TRBJ1-1	TGTGCCAGCAGGCGAACAGGGAACACTGAAGCTTTCTTT	CASRRTGNTEAFF
few	TRBV4-3	-	TRBJ2-3	TGCGCCAGCAGCCAACGCGCCCTCACAGATACGCAGTATTTT	CASSQRALTDTQYF
-	TRBV5-1	TRBD1	TRBJ1-1	TGCGCCAGCAGCTTGAGACAGGGCCAGAACACTGAAGCTTTCTTT	CASSLRQGQNTEAFF
-	TRBV7-2	TRBD1	TRBJ1-2	TGTGCCAGCAGCTTAGCGGCAGGGGGCGCATATGGCTACACCTTC	CASSLAAGGAYGYTF
-	TRBV5-8	-	TRBJ1-1	TGTGCCAGCATGGCAGGGTCGGTGAACACTGAAGCTTTCTTT	CASMAGSVNTEAFF
-	TRBV19	-	TRBJ2-1	TGTGCCAGTAGTATAGGCGGGGTGGCATACAATGAGCAGTTCTTC	CASSIGGVAYNEQFF
-	TRBV27	TRBD1	TRBJ1-4	TGTGCCAGCAGTTTAAAGGACAGGGCGGGCGAAAAACTGTTTTTT	CASSLKDRAGEKLFF
-	TRBV5-6	-	TRBJ1-6	TGTGCCAGCAGCTTGGCCGGGGGAGGTAGTAATTCACCCCTCCACTTT	CASSLAGGGSNSPLHF
-	TRBV4-2	-	TRBJ1-1	TGTGCCAGCAGCCAAGCGATGAGGTGGGACACTGAAGCTTTCTTT	CASSQAMRWDTEAFF
-	TRBV18	TRBD1	TRBJ1-2	TGTGCCAGCTCACAAACAGGGGGCTATGGCTACACCTTC	CASSQTGGYGYTF
-	TRBV4-3	TRBD2	TRBJ2-7	TGCGCCAGCAGCCAAGATCGGGCGGGGGGGAGCTACGAGCAGTACTTC	CASSQDRAGGSYEQYF
-	TRBV6-5	TRBD1	TRBJ2-1	TGTGCCAGCAGTCCCGGACAGGGGTACTACAATGAGCAGTTCTTC	CASSPGQGYYNEQFF
-	TRBV27	TRBD2	TRBJ2-2	TGTGCCAGCAGTCGCAGTGGGACTAGATACACCGGGGAGCTGTTTTTT	CASSRSGTRYTGELFF
-	TRBV12-5	TRBD1	TRBJ2-7	TGTGCTAGTGGTTTGCCACTTACAGGGGGCTACGAGCAGTACTTC	CASGLPLTGGYEQYF
-	TRBV19	TRBD1	TRBJ2-2	TGTGCCAGTAGTATAGAACGACAGGGGCTACCCGGGGAGCTGTTTTTT	CASSIERQGLPGELFF
-	TRBV7-2	TRBD1	TRBJ1-1	TGTGCCAGCAGCCCCCGTTTGGGACAGGGGGTGAACACTGAAGCTTTCTTT	CASSPRLGQGVNTEAFF
few	TRBV18	TRBD1	TRBJ1-3	TGTGCCAGCTCTCAACCAGGACAGGGAGGAGGAAACTCTGGAAACACCATATATTTT	CASSQPGQGGGNSGNTIYF
-	TRBV5-1	-	TRBJ2-7	TGCGCCAGCAGCTCCCGGGGTAGAAAGGACGAGCAGTACTTC	CASSSRGRKDEQYF